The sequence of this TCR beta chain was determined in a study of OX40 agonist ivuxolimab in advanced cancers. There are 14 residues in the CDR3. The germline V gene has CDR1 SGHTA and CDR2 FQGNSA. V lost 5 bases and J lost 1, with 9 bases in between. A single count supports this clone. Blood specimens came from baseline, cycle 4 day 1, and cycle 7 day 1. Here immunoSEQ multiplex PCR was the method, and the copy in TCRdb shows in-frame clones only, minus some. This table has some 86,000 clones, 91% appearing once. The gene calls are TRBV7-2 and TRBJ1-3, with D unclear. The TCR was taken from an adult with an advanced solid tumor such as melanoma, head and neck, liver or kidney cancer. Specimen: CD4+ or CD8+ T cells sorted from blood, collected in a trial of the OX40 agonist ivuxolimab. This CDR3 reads CASSHPGSGNTIYF. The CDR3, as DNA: TGTGCCAGCAGCCACCCGGGTTCTGGAAACACCATATATTTT.